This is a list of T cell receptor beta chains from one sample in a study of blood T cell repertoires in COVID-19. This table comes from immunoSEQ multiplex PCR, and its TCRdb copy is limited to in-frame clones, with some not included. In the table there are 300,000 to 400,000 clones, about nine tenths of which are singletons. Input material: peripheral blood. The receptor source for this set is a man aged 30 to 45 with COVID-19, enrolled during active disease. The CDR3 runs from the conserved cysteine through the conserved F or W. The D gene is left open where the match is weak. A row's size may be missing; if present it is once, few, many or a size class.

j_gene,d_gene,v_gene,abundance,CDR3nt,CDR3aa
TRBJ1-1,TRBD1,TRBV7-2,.,TGTGCCAGCAGCTTCCCGACAGGGGTGGGAACTGAAGCTTTCTTT,CASSFPTGVGTEAFF
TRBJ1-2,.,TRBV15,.,TGTGCCACCAGCCCCCCGCAGGGTGTCGGCTACACCTTC,CATSPPQGVGYTF
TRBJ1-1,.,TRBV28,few,TGTGCCAGCACCCTTTGGTCGACAGGGAACACTGAAGCTTTCTTT,CASTLWSTGNTEAFF
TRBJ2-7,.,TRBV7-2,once,TGTGCCAGCAGCTTCCAAGGCGGGGTCGAGCAGTACTTC,CASSFQGGVEQYF
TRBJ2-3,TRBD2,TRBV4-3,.,TGCGCCAGCAGCCCCCAACTAGCGGGGGGGCTTCGGGATACGCAGTATTTT,CASSPQLAGGLRDTQYF
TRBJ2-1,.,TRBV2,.,TGTGCCAGCAGGTGGGGGGGACAGGCCTACAATGAGCAGTTCTTC,CASRWGGQAYNEQFF
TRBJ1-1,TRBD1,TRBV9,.,TGTGCCAGCAGCGTAGCTCGGGACAGGGGCTCGGGGAACACTGAAGCTTTCTTT,CASSVARDRGSGNTEAFF
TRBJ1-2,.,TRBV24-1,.,TGTGCCACCAGTGATTCCGACAGCTATGGCTACACCTTC,CATSDSDSYGYTF
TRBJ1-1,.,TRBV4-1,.,TGCGCCAGCATCGGGGTTTCTCAGAACACTGAAGCTTTCTTT,CASIGVSQNTEAFF
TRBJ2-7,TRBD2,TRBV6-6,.,TGTGCCAGCAGTTTCCCCCGGACTAGCGGGAGCGGCGAGCAGTACTTC,CASSFPRTSGSGEQYF
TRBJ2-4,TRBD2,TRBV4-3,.,TGCGCCAGCAGCCGAATCACTAGCGGGAAAGACATTCAGTACTTC,CASSRITSGKDIQYF
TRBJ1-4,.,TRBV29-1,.,TGCAGCGTTGATGCCGGGGCTAATGAAAAACTGTTTTTT,CSVDAGANEKLFF
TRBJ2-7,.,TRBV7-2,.,TGTGCCAGCAGCCTGGGGGCGGGAGAGTTCTACGAGCAGTACTTC,CASSLGAGEFYEQYF
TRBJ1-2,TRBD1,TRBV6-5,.,TGTGCCAGCAGTCGACAGGGAAGCGACTATGGCTACACCTTC,CASSRQGSDYGYTF
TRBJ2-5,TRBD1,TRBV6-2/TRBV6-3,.,TGTGCCAGCAGTTACGCTGGACAGGGGCTGGCAGAGACCCAGTACTTC,CASSYAGQGLAETQYF
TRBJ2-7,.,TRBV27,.,TGTGCCAGCAGTTTGTCCGCGGGGTCCTCCCAGTACTTC,CASSLSAGSSQYF
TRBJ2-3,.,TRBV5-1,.,TGCGCCAGCAGCTTGGACAGTACCAGCACAGATACGCAGTATTTT,CASSLDSTSTDTQYF
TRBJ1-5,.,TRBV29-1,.,TGCAGCGCTTCTGGCGGGGGGTATCAGCCCCAGCATTTT,CSASGGGYQPQHF
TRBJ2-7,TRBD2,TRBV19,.,TGTGCCAGTCATCAGCGGGGCATAAGCTACGAGCAGTACTTC,CASHQRGISYEQYF
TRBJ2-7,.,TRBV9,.,TGTGCCAGCAGCGTAGGCGGGCTGGCCACCTACGAGCAGTACTTC,CASSVGGLATYEQYF
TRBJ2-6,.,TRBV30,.,TGTGCCTGGGTAACTCTCAACTCTGGGGCCAACGTCCTGACTTTC,CAWVTLNSGANVLTF
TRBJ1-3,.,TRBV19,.,TGTGCCAGTAGTACCCTCTCCAGGGAAAGAAACACCATATATTTT,CASSTLSRERNTIYF